A selection of T cell receptor beta chains follows, all from one sample in a study of human T cells and chemical hapten exposure. MiXCR, run by TCRdb on the RACE reads, gives a single entry per CDR3 protein. The sample lists more than 150,000 distinct CDR3 sequences, around 13% occurring once. The specimen was whole blood, collected in connection with sensitization to the hapten diphenylcyclopropenone (DPC). These receptors were taken from a woman aged 25 to 39 with alopecia areata. Some clones in this sample may be carry-over from other donors' samples. Both conserved end residues are part of each CDR3. Fields, in order: clone size, J gene, D gene, V gene, CDR3 DNA, CDR3 protein. D genes are given only for firm matches. Not all rows give a size; the values are once, few, many and, for expanded clones, a class.

>few|TRBJ1-1|-|TRBV6-5
TGTGCCAGCAGTTACTCGGTGGCGGCGGGGCAGATCACTGAAGCTTTCTTT
CASSYSVAAGQITEAFF
>-|TRBJ2-7|-|TRBV7-6
TGTGCCAGCAGCTTAGGCGACGGCCGCCCGGGGTACTTC
CASSLGDGRPGYF
>-|TRBJ2-7|TRBD2|TRBV12-3/TRBV12-4
TGTGCCAGCAGTGCCTTATCTAGCGGGGAAACTTACGAGCAGTACTTC
CASSALSSGETYEQYF
>few|TRBJ2-5|TRBD2|TRBV7-9
TGTGCCAGCAGCTTTTTTCTTAGCGGGCTGGAGACCCAGTACTTC
CASSFFLSGLETQYF
>few|TRBJ2-1|-|TRBV6-2/TRBV6-3
TGTGCCAGCAGTTACGTTGGCGGGGAACCCTACAATGAGCAGTTCTTC
CASSYVGGEPYNEQFF
>-|TRBJ2-5|TRBD2|TRBV18
TGTGCCAGCTCACCACGCGGGGGGGACCAAGAGACCCAGTACTTC
CASSPRGGDQETQYF
>few|TRBJ2-7|-|TRBV30
TGTGCCTGGGGACTCGACATGATATCCTACGAGCAGTACTTC
CAWGLDMISYEQYF
>few|TRBJ2-3|-|TRBV9
TGTGCCAGCAGCGCCCTACGAGGATCAGATACGCAGTATTTT
CASSALRGSDTQYF
>few|TRBJ2-3|-|TRBV10-3
TGTGCCATCAGTGGCACAGATACGCAGTATTTT
CAISGTDTQYF
>many|TRBJ2-5|-|TRBV28
TGTGCCACCGTACGCGAGACCCAGTACTTC
CATVRETQYF
>many|TRBJ1-2|-|TRBV7-9
TGTGCCAGCAGCTTAGGGACCTTAAACTATGGCTACACCTTC
CASSLGTLNYGYTF
>few|TRBJ2-1|TRBD1|TRBV24-1
TGTGCCACGGAGGCCCCGGGACAGATCTACAATGAGCAGTTCTTC
CATEAPGQIYNEQFF
>few|TRBJ1-2|TRBD1|TRBV2
TGTGCCAGCGCCCTGACAGGGACCGGCTACACCTTC
CASALTGTGYTF
>-|TRBJ2-7|TRBD1|TRBV7-8
TGTGCCAGCAGCTTAGCTAGACAGGGGGGGTACGAGCAGTACTTC
CASSLARQGGYEQYF
>few|TRBJ2-1|TRBD2|TRBV4-1
TGCGCCAGCAGCCAGGGACTAGCGGGGAGGGGTGAGCAGTTCTTC
CASSQGLAGRGEQFF
>few|TRBJ2-1|TRBD1|TRBV5-1
TGCGCCAGCAGAGCCCGGGACAGGGCCAATGAGCAGTTCTTC
CASRARDRANEQFF
>few|TRBJ2-7|TRBD2|TRBV19
TGTGCCAGTAGTGAGATAGCGGGAGCGGCCTACGAGCAGTACTTC
CASSEIAGAAYEQYF
>few|TRBJ2-3|-|TRBV9
TGTGCCAGCAGCGTAGTTTCAACAGATACGCAGTATTTT
CASSVVSTDTQYF
>-|TRBJ2-1|-|TRBV14
TGTGCCAGCAGCCCCGCCGGGCCCTCCTACAATGAGCAGTTCTTC
CASSPAGPSYNEQFF
>-|TRBJ2-4|-|TRBV6-2/TRBV6-3
TGTGCCAGCAGTACCGGACAGTGGAAAAACATTCAGTACTTC
CASSTGQWKNIQYF
>few|TRBJ2-3|TRBD2|TRBV29-1
TGCAGCGCCCGACCGAGACTAGCGGTAACAGATACGCAGTATTTT
CSARPRLAVTDTQYF
>-|TRBJ2-1|TRBD2|TRBV9
TGTGCCAGCTCCCGAGAACCCGATAGCGGGGGAAGCAATGAGCAGTTCTTC
CASSREPDSGGSNEQFF
>-|TRBJ1-1|-|TRBV20-1
TGCAGTGCTACCCCCGCGGACAGAAACACTGAAGCTTTCTTT
CSATPADRNTEAFF
>few|TRBJ2-1|TRBD2|TRBV20-1
TGCAGTGCAACCAGGACTAGCGGGGGGTACAATGAGCAGTTCTTC
CSATRTSGGYNEQFF
>many|TRBJ1-2|-|TRBV6-1
TGTGCCAGCAGTCCTCCATTGGGGGAGGGTGGCTACACCTTC
CASSPPLGEGGYTF
>many|TRBJ2-1|TRBD1|TRBV4-2
TGTGCCAGCAGCCGAGAGGGACAGGGCACCTACAATGAGCAGTTCTTC
CASSREGQGTYNEQFF
>few|TRBJ1-1|-|TRBV29-1
TGCAGCGTTGAAGAACTTTTGGGTGAAGCTTTCTTT
CSVEELLGEAFF
>few|TRBJ2-1|TRBD2|TRBV5-1
TGCGCCAGCAGCTTGAAATTAGCGGGGGCGAATGAGCAGTTCTTC
CASSLKLAGANEQFF
>-|TRBJ2-3|-|TRBV5-1
TGCGCCAGCAGCTTGGAAGGGGCAGATACGCAGTATTTT
CASSLEGADTQYF
>-|TRBJ1-1|-|TRBV10-3
TGTGCCATCAGTGCCCCCGATAGACCTGAAGCTTTCTTT
CAISAPDRPEAFF
>-|TRBJ2-1|-|TRBV5-4
TGTGCCAGCAGCCGAGGGACCACGTATGAGCAGTTCTTC
CASSRGTTYEQFF
>many|TRBJ2-1|-|TRBV18
TGTGCCAGCTCCCGAGGGGCCTACAATGAGCAGTTCTTC
CASSRGAYNEQFF
>many|TRBJ1-4|TRBD1|TRBV24-1
TGTGCCACCAGTAGACAGGGAGGTGAAAAACTGTTTTTT
CATSRQGGEKLFF
>-|TRBJ1-4|-|TRBV30
TGTGCCTGGAGTGTATATCATGAAAAACTGTTTTTT
CAWSVYHEKLFF
>few|TRBJ1-2|-|TRBV18
TGTGCCAGCTCACCGACAGCCCCTAACTATGGCTACACCTTC
CASSPTAPNYGYTF
>many|TRBJ1-6|-|TRBV28
TGTGCCAGCAGTTTGGGGTTCGGCTCACCCCTCCACTTT
CASSLGFGSPLHF
>-|TRBJ2-5|-|TRBV4-2
TGTGCCAGCAGCCAAGAGGGTTACCAAGAGACCCAGTACTTC
CASSQEGYQETQYF
>-|TRBJ2-3|-|TRBV2
TGTGCCAGCAGTGAGTTTCGGAGGACAGATACGCAGTATTTT
CASSEFRRTDTQYF
>few|TRBJ2-3|-|TRBV5-1
TGCGCCAGCAGCTTGGACGTCGGCCAAACAGATACGCAGTATTTT
CASSLDVGQTDTQYF
>-|TRBJ2-7|-|TRBV6-2/TRBV6-3
TGTGCCAGCAGTTACCCAGACGAGCAGTACTTC
CASSYPDEQYF
>-|TRBJ2-5|-|TRBV3-1
TGTGCCAGCAGCCAGGGAGGAGTAGAGACCCAGTACTTC
CASSQGGVETQYF
>few|TRBJ2-5|-|TRBV29-1
TGCAGCACAGAAGAGACCCAGTACTTC
CSTEETQYF
>-|TRBJ2-2|-|TRBV2
TGTGCCAGCAGTGAGGAGCGGGCCACGAACACCGGGGAGCTGTTTTTT
CASSEERATNTGELFF
>many|TRBJ2-1|-|TRBV5-1
TGCGCCAGCAGCCTGAGAACTTACAATGAGCAGTTCTTC
CASSLRTYNEQFF
>-|TRBJ1-1|-|TRBV7-3
TGTGCCAGCAGCCTCGACAGCCCGGCTGAAGCTTTCTTT
CASSLDSPAEAFF
>few|TRBJ2-4|TRBD1|TRBV5-1
TGCGCCAGCAGCTGGGACAGGGGAGCGGTTCAGTACTTC
CASSWDRGAVQYF
>-|TRBJ2-2|-|TRBV7-9
TGTGCCAGCAGCCCACCGGGTCTAGAGGGTGTCGGGGAGCTGTTTTTT
CASSPPGLEGVGELFF
>few|TRBJ1-3|TRBD1|TRBV4-1
TGCGCCAGCAGCCAAGGCCGGGAGGGGGCGTCTGGAAACACCATATATTTT
CASSQGREGASGNTIYF
>-|TRBJ2-7|-|TRBV19
TGTGCCAGTACGGGACCTTCGGGGGAGCAGTACTTC
CASTGPSGEQYF
>few|TRBJ2-5|-|TRBV7-9
TGTGCCAGCACCAGCTCTATGGGGGCCGGAGAGACCCAGTACTTC
CASTSSMGAGETQYF